These 2 T cell receptor beta chains were sequenced from one sample in a study of Ad26.COV2.S vaccination and SARS-CoV-2 variants. Assay: immunoSEQ multiplex PCR; the TCRdb copy retains only in-frame clones and omits some. Here the sample spans around 320,000 clones, approximately 86% being singletons. Treatment indicated: about 20 received Ad26.COV2.S at low or high dose, single or two shots; about 5 received placebo; per-sample allocation not given. Sampling was performed 63 days after the first vaccine or placebo injection. Specimen: peripheral blood, collected in a trial of Ad26.COV2.S vaccine versus placebo. Receptor source: a person aged 18 to 59 who received the Ad26.COV2.S COVID-19 vaccine or a placebo.

The chain combines TRBV3-1 (or the pseudogene TRBV3-2) with TRBJ1-1; D might be TRBD1 (6 bases). Trimming took 4 bases from V and 3 from J, leaving 12 bases between them. Germline loops: CDR1 LGHDT, CDR2 YNNKEL (reference sequence). CDR3 length equals 14 residues. In DNA form, the CDR3 reads TGTGCCAGCAGCCCCCTTTCAGGGGACACTGAAGCTTTCTTT. It encodes CASSPLSGDTEAFF.

The chain combines TRBV29-1 with TRBJ1-1, with 7 bases identical to TRBD1. This CDR3 comprises 13 residues. The germline V gene has CDR1 SQVTM and CDR2 ANQGSEA. With 6 bases clipped from V and 4 bases from J, the junction kept 8 bases outside the gene matches. CDR3 loop: CSVAGQTSTEAFF. The CDR3 coding sequence is TGCAGCGTCGCGGGACAGACCTCCACTGAAGCTTTCTTT.